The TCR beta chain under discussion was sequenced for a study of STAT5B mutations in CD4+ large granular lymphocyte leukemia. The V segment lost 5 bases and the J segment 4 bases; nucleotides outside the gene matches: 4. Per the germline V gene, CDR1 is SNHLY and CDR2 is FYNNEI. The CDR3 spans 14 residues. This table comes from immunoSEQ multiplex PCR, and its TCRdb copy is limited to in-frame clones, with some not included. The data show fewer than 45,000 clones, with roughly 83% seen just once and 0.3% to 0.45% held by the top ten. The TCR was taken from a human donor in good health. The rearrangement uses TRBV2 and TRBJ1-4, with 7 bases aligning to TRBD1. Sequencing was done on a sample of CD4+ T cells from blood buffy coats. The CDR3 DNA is TGTGCCAGCAGTAACACAGGGGATAATGAAAAACTGTTTTTT. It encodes CASSNTGDNEKLFF.